This paragraph reports one TCR beta chain. Authors' data handling: Reference gene primer amplification gave estimated nucleated cell counts. TCRdb's table, derived via immunoSEQ multiplex PCR, lists solely in-frame clones and lacks some. V, J and clone size are those of that table, while D and trimming were read from the DNA. Of some 250,000 clones in the sample, 83% were seen once. The sample originates from a study of blood T cell repertoires in COVID-19. Study information: The United States, Italy and Spain supplied acute and convalescent COVID-19 samples. PBMCs, B-cell-depleted T cells, or T cells provided the cDNA or gDNA that made up the material.

The CDR3 consists of 16 residues. Germline CDR1 MNHEY, CDR2 SMNVEV (reference sequence). V was pared by 2 bases and J by 2 bases, with 6 bases of the junction left unmatched. This sequence originates from a man aged 40-55 years with active or convalescent COVID-19. Input material: peripheral blood. This rearrangement joins TRBV27 to TRBJ1-5; 7 bases line up with TRBD1. In DNA form, the CDR3 reads TGTGCCAGCAGTTTAACCAGGGGGTTCGGCAATCAGCCCCAGCATTTT. This encodes CASSLTRGFGNQPQHF.